This T cell receptor beta chain was sequenced in a study of neurological immune-mediated disorders. The study's findings and limits: Because no CDR3 amino acid sequences were shared across subjects by expanded clones, private repertoires were suggested in all groups. Phylogenetic grouping placed 18 of 34 multiple sclerosis patients' repertoires in one related-CDR3 cluster, a possible signature.

This clonotype was recorded many times. Its antigen is not identified. Each CDR3 protein is one row after TCRdb ran MiXCR on the 5' RACE reads. The sample has roughly 59,000 distinct CDR3 sequences; 5.2% are singletons. The V gene's germline CDR1 is LGHDT and CDR2 YNNKEL (reference sequence). V lost 1 base to trimming and J lost 2 bases, with 5 bases between them. The CDR3 totals 13 residues. Specimen: PBMCs. V usage is TRBV3-1 and J usage is TRBJ1-2; D is ambiguous. This clonotype originated in a human donor with multiple sclerosis. The donor label of this sample is uncertain. The CDR3 reads CASSQGGNYGYTF. The CDR3 region has the DNA TGTGCCAGCAGCCAAGGGGGAAACTATGGCTACACCTTC.